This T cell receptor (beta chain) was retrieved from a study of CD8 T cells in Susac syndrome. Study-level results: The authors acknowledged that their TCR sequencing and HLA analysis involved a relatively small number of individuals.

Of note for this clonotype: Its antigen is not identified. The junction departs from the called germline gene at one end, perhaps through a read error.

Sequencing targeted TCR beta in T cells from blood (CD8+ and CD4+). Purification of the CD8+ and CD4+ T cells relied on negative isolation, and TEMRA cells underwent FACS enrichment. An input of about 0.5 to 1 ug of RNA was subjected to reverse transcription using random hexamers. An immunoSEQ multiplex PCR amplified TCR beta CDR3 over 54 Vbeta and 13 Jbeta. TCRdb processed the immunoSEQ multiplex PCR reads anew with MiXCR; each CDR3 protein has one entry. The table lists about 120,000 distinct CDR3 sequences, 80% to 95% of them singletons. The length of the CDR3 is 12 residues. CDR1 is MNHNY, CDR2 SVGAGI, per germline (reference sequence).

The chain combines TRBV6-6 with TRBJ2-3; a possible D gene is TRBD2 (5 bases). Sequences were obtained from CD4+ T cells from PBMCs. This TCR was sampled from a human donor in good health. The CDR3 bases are TGTACCAGCTCACCCAGCGGTACTCCCCAGTATTTT. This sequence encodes CTSSPSGTPQYF.